The 31 T cell receptor beta chains in this list originate from one sample, sequenced in a study of cytomegalovirus exposure and HLA in healthy donors. Vbeta (60) and Jbeta (13) primers were used in the PCR. Generated by immunoSEQ multiplex PCR, the TCRdb table keeps only in-frame clones and is missing some. The sample holds around 32,000 clones; less than 55% are singletons and the top ten take around 2%. Source material: PBMCs. These receptors were obtained from a woman aged 45-65 years in good health and CMV-seronegative.

This clone was seen a few times. The V and J genes are TRBV27 and TRBJ2-7, with D possibly being TRBD2 (5 bases). V lost 4 bases and J lost 3, with 16 bases in between. The CDR3 has 15 residues. CDR1 is MNHEY, CDR2 SMNVEV, per germline (reference sequence). CDR3 in DNA: TGTGCCAGCAGTTCCCCCCAGCAGCGGAACTACGAGCAGTACTTC. This sequence encodes CASSSPQQRNYEQYF.

The chain combines TRBV5-4 with TRBJ1-4, with 9 bases identical to TRBD1. Germline V lookup: CDR1 SGHNT, CDR2 YYREEE (reference sequence). The CDR3 runs 14 residues. Trimming at V came to 4 bases and at J to 10 bases, leaving 8 bases not matched to a gene. The CDR3 protein is CASSQDRGDGKLFF. As DNA, the CDR3 is TGTGCCAGCAGCCAGGACAGGGGAGACGGAAAACTGTTTTTT.

The gene calls are TRBV5-5 and TRBJ1-1, with D unclear. Trimming left V 0 bases short and J 4 bases short, with 10 bases between. Germline-derived CDR1 and CDR2 are SGHKS and YYEKEE (reference sequence). The CDR3 extends over 14 amino acids. CDR3 residues: CASSLVLTGTEAFF. CDR3 nucleotides: TGTGCCAGCAGCTTGGTCTTAACGGGCACTGAAGCTTTCTTT.

The V call is TRBV6-1, the J call TRBJ2-2; D call uncertain. The CDR3 runs to 14 residues. Germline lookup yields CDR1 MNHNS and CDR2 SASEGT. Trimming removed 8 bases from V and 1 base from J, with 11 bases in between. CDR3 DNA: TGTGCCAGCGGAAGCGCGTTGAACACCGGGGAGCTGTTTTTT. Protein product: CASGSALNTGELFF.

The sample holds a few counts of this clone. The rearrangement joins TRBV7-9 to TRBJ1-5; 7 nucleotides line up with TRBD1. V dropped 5 bases and J dropped 2; count of bases not matched to a gene: 3. In germline, CDR1 is SEHNR, CDR2 FQNEAQ (reference sequence). The CDR3 spans 14 residues. CDR3 sequence (DNA): TGTGCCAGCAGCCGGACAGGAGGCAATCAGCCCCAGCATTTT. Protein: CASSRTGGNQPQHF. The variable domain in full, completed from reference TRBV7-9 and TRBJ1-5, reads DTGVSQNPRHKITKRGQNVTFRCDPISEHNRLYWYRQTLGQGPEFLTYFQNEAQLEKSRLLSDRFSAERPKGSFSTLEIQRTEQGDSAMYLCASSRTGGNQPQHFGDGTRLSIL.

The chain uses TRBV5-1 and TRBJ1-2; D is unclear. CDR1 SGHRS and CDR2 YFSETQ come from the germline V gene. This CDR3 is built from 13 residues. V lost 2 bases and J lost 2, with 7 bases in between. The CDR3 here is CASSFGANYGYTF. In DNA, the CDR3 is TGCGCCAGCAGCTTCGGTGCGAACTATGGCTACACCTTC. Combining the CDR3 with reference TRBV5-1 and TRBJ1-2 gives the whole variable domain KAGVTQTPRYLIKTRGQQVTLSCSPISGHRSVSWYQQTPGQGLQFLFEYFSETQRNKGNFPGRFSGRQFSNSRSEMNVSTLELGDSALYLCASSFGANYGYTFGSGTRLTVV.

The chain carries TRBV10-2 and TRBJ2-7; TRBD2 agrees at 7 bases. CDR1 is WSHSY and CDR2 is SAAADI in the germline V gene. This CDR3 region has 14 residues. V lost 2 bases, J lost 3 bases, and 4 bases stayed unmatched. The CDR3 DNA reads as TGCGCCAGCAGTGAGGGGGGGGGAAACTACGAGCAGTACTTC. It yields the protein CASSEGGGNYEQYF.

This clone was seen more than once but under ten times. The chain carries TRBV18 and TRBJ1-4; 11 bases map to TRBD1. The germline V gene has CDR1 KGHSH and CDR2 LQKENI. CDR3 length: 14 amino acids. The V and J ends lost 2 bases and 14 bases, in that order; junction bases with no gene match: 7. The CDR3 loop is CASSPGTGGERLFF. DNA of the CDR3: TGTGCCAGCTCACCAGGGACAGGGGGAGAGCGGCTGTTTTTT.

V and J are TRBV2 and TRBJ2-3; 8 bases are shared with TRBD2. Germline loops: CDR1 SNHLY, CDR2 FYNNEI. J was trimmed by 0 bases and V by 10 bases; bases with no gene match: 0. CDR3 length equals 12 residues. The CDR3 here is CAIAGSTDTQYF. The CDR3 coding sequence is TGTGCCATAGCGGGGAGCACAGATACGCAGTATTTT.

V is TRBV27 and J is TRBJ2-7; D possibly corresponds to TRBD2 (7 bases). Germline V lookup: CDR1 MNHEY, CDR2 SMNVEV (reference sequence). This CDR3 is 15 amino acids long. The V and J ends lost 4 bases and 7 bases respectively, with 20 bases between them. The CDR3: CASSSTGGKWGEQYF. The CDR3 DNA reads TGTGCCAGCAGTTCGACGGGGGGCAAATGGGGTGAGCAGTACTTC.

The rearrangement joins TRBV2 to TRBJ1-5; 9 bases line up with TRBD1. The CDR3 has 15 residues. With 4 bases clipped from V and 7 bases from J, the junction kept 8 bases outside the gene matches. CDR1 and CDR2 (germline): SNHLY, FYNNEI. The CDR3 reads CASSGNTGGLQPQHF. In DNA form, the CDR3 reads TGTGCCAGCAGTGGGAACACAGGGGGCTTGCAGCCCCAGCATTTT.

The rearrangement uses TRBV7-3 and TRBJ2-5; TRBD1 aligns across 7 bases. The CDR3 spans 13 residues. CDR1 and CDR2 (germline): SGHTA, FQGTGA. The junction had 1 base not matched to a gene; V was cut back by 2 bases and J by 4 bases. CDR3 in amino acids: CASSLAGGETQYF. DNA for the CDR3: TGTGCCAGCAGCTTAGCAGGGGGAGAGACCCAGTACTTC.

This chain uses TRBV6-1 with TRBJ1-1; 7 bases line up with TRBD1. The CDR3 loop spans 15 amino acids. V shed 5 bases and J 6 bases; nucleotides not matched to a gene: 12. The germline CDR1 and CDR2 sequences are MNHNS and SASEGT. The CDR3 DNA sequence: TGTGCCAGCAGTCTGGTACAGGGGATTAGCTCTGAAGCTTTCTTT. Its protein is CASSLVQGISSEAFF.

This clone has more than one count but fewer than ten. CDR3 in DNA: TGTGCCAGCAGCTGGACAGTTTATGGCTACACCTTC. It translates to CASSWTVYGYTF. The chain links TRBV2 to TRBJ1-2; the D gene is possibly TRBD1 (6 bases). The CDR3 is 12 amino acids. Looked up from germline, CDR1 is SNHLY and CDR2 is FYNNEI. V was clipped by 6 bases and J by 5 bases, with 10 bases between them.

In DNA, the CDR3 is TGTGCCAGCAGCTTAGGGACAGGCTACGAGCAGTACTTC. Residues: CASSLGTGYEQYF. The chain links TRBV7-9 to TRBJ2-7; 7 bases match TRBD1. Germline V gene lookup returns CDR1 SEHNR and CDR2 FQNEAQ (reference sequence). The junction had 0 bases not matched to a gene; V was cut back by 1 base and J by 3 bases. The length of the CDR3 is 13 residues.

The rearrangement links TRBV11-2 to TRBJ2-3; the match to TRBD2 covers 10 bases. Germline V gives CDR1 SGHAT, CDR2 FQNNGV. The CDR3 consists of 19 residues. The V gene end was trimmed by 7 bases and the J gene end by 1 base; junction bases not matched to a gene: 17. CDR3 protein: CASILGRVGGLARTDTQYF. CDR3 coding DNA: TGTGCCAGCATTCTAGGAAGGGTAGGGGGACTAGCGCGCACAGATACGCAGTATTTT.

For the CDR3, the DNA is TGTGCCAGCTCCCCCAGGGGGGATAACACCGGGGAGCTGTTTTTT. This translates into CASSPRGDNTGELFF. The chain couples TRBV18 to TRBJ2-2, with D maybe TRBD1 (7 bases). The germline V gene has CDR1 KGHSH and CDR2 LQKENI. This CDR3 has 15 residues. V lost 6 bases to trimming and J lost 2 bases, with 13 bases between them.

This clone showed up just a few times. The rearrangement joins TRBV7-8 to TRBJ1-1; D call uncertain. The CDR3 is 15 residues long. Germline CDR1 is SGHVS and CDR2 is FQNEAQ. V lost 0 bases, J lost 1 base, and 9 bases lay in between. CDR3: CASSLANGGNTEAFF. The CDR3 DNA reads TGTGCCAGCAGCTTAGCTAACGGAGGGAACACTGAAGCTTTCTTT.

This clone has a handful of counts. The chain couples TRBV4-1 to TRBJ1-5; a possible D gene is TRBD1 (6 bases). This CDR3 contains 17 residues. Trimming cost V 4 bases and J 6 bases, with 22 bases left between them. The germline gives CDR1 MGHRA, CDR2 YSYEKL. This CDR3 reads CASSPGPPRTVGQPQHF. The CDR3 DNA sequence: TGCGCCAGCAGCCCCGGTCCCCCCAGGACAGTCGGTCAGCCCCAGCATTTT.

This chain uses TRBV28 with TRBJ1-2, with a weak D call TRBD1 (6 bases). The CDR3 consists of 14 residues. V was shortened by 6 bases and J by 6 bases, with 17 bases between the two germline ends. CDR1 and CDR2 from the germline V gene are MDHEN and SYDVKM. This chain's CDR3 is CASREEGGWNGYTF. For the CDR3, the DNA is TGTGCCAGCAGAGAAGAGGGGGGGTGGAATGGCTACACCTTC.

This clone appeared a few times. This chain uses TRBV7-6 with TRBJ2-3; D call uncertain. Germline CDR1 reads SGHVS; CDR2 reads FNYEAQ. This CDR3 has 14 residues. V gave up 5 bases and J gave up 1 base, with 10 bases separating them. CDR3 bases: TGTGCCAGCAGCCCCCCGGCGGGCACAGATACGCAGTATTTT. Translation: CASSPPAGTDTQYF.

This clone was seen more than once but under ten times. The CDR3 reads CASSYGQGAEAFF. Written as DNA, the CDR3 is TGCGCCAGCAGCTATGGACAGGGCGCTGAAGCTTTCTTT. The chain employs TRBV5-1 and TRBJ1-1; 8 nucleotides align to TRBD1. J gave up 6 bases and V 3 bases, and 4 bases lay outside the gene matches. The CDR3 has 13 amino acids. Per germline, CDR1 SGHRS and CDR2 YFSETQ.

This clone appeared a few times. V gene TRBV28 combines with J gene TRBJ2-7, with 8 bases fitting TRBD1. CDR3 length equals 14 residues. Unmatched junction bases numbered 2, after V lost 0 bases and J lost 4 bases. Germline V gene sequence: CDR1 MDHEN, CDR2 SYDVKM. CDR3 DNA: TGTGCCAGCAGTTTATGGGACAGGGCTTACGAGCAGTACTTC. Its protein is CASSLWDRAYEQYF.

Only a few counts were recorded for this clone. V is TRBV19 and J is TRBJ2-2, with D uncertain. The CDR3 loop spans 13 amino acids. The V end was cut by 3 bases, the J end by 2 bases, with 4 bases between. The germline gives CDR1 LNHDA, CDR2 SQIVND (reference sequence). CDR3 DNA sequence: TGTGCCAGTAGTATGCGTAACACCGGGGAGCTGTTTTTT. Protein sequence: CASSMRNTGELFF.

The chain links TRBV5-4 to TRBJ2-5; 10 positions agree with TRBD2. Germline V CDR1 and CDR2: SGHNT, YYREEE (reference sequence). J lost 1 base, V lost 2 bases, and 5 bases had no gene match. The CDR3 length is 16 residues. CDR3 in DNA: TGTGCCAGCAGCTTACCGAGCGGGGGGGCCCAAGAGACCCAGTACTTC. It is translated as CASSLPSGGAQETQYF.

This clone was counted a few times. J is TRBJ1-4 and V is TRBV9; 9 bases agree with TRBD1. This CDR3 is 14 amino acids long. Trimming took 3 bases from V and 7 from J; bases not matched to a gene: 4. CDR1 SGDLS and CDR2 YYNGEE come from the germline V gene. CDR3 protein: CASSAGQGSEKLFF. DNA of the CDR3: TGTGCCAGCAGCGCGGGACAGGGAAGTGAAAAACTGTTTTTT.

The chain couples TRBV7-9 to TRBJ1-2; weak D call: TRBD1 (5 bases). This CDR3 spans 17 amino acids. CDR1 and CDR2 from the germline V gene are SEHNR and FQNEAQ (reference sequence). Deletions cut 3 bases from V and 2 bases from J, with 19 bases between. The CDR3, as DNA: TGTGCCAGCAGCTTGGGGGGGATGGGGCAGGCCAACTATGGCTACACCTTC. This gives the protein CASSLGGMGQANYGYTF.

This clone was seen a handful of times. The chain couples TRBV18 to TRBJ2-2; D is unresolved. This CDR3 spans 13 amino acids. V was pared by 6 bases and J by 8 bases, with 13 bases between. CDR1 and CDR2 (germline): KGHSH, LQKENI. The CDR3 reads CASSQDPRGELFF. The DNA of the CDR3 is TGTGCCAGCTCCCAGGATCCTCGGGGGGAGCTGTTTTTT.

The CDR3 DNA is TGCGCCAGCAGTGAGTCGATGGCACAAGAGACCCAGTACTTC. It encodes CASSESMAQETQYF. The chain carries TRBV10-1 and TRBJ2-5; no clear D gene. The CDR3 is made up of 14 amino acids. Trimming cost V 0 bases and J 2 bases, with 7 bases left between them. The germline V gene encodes CDR1 WNHNN and CDR2 SYGVQD (reference sequence).

The rearrangement joins TRBV19 to TRBJ2-7, with D possibly TRBD1 on 6 matching bases. Trimming cost V 8 bases and J 6 bases, with 20 bases left between them. The CDR3 extends over 14 amino acids. CDR1 is LNHDA, CDR2 SQIVND, per germline (reference sequence). The CDR3: CASAAGTPPAEQYF. The DNA for the CDR3 is TGTGCCAGTGCCGCCGGGACACCTCCCGCCGAGCAGTACTTC. The full variable domain, its missing parts supplied by reference TRBV19 and TRBJ2-7, is DGGITQSPKYLFRKEGQNVTLSCEQNLNHDAMYWYRQDPGQGLRLIYYSQIVNDFQKGDIAEGYSVSREKKESFPLTVTSAQKNPTAFYLCASAAGTPPAEQYFGPGTRLTVT.

This chain joins TRBV14 and TRBJ1-1, with 10 nucleotides matching TRBD1. J lost 0 bases, V lost 1 base, and 8 bases had no gene match. This CDR3 contains 18 residues. The germline V gene encodes CDR1 SGHDN and CDR2 FVKESK. The CDR3 here is CASSQVKATGGLNTEAFF. As DNA, the CDR3 is TGTGCCAGCAGCCAAGTTAAGGCGACAGGGGGCCTGAACACTGAAGCTTTCTTT.